Below are 13 T cell receptor beta chains sequenced from a single sample in a study of spatial heterogeneity in lung cancer. This sample's time point: sample taken at primary tumor resection. Unsorted tumor, nontumor lung tissue or cryopreserved PBMC supplied the whole RNA. One entry per CDR3 protein, called by TCRdb with MiXCR from the 5' RACE reads. The sample yields tens of thousands of distinct CDR3 sequences, 15% to 25% seen once. The material was PBMCs, obtained at surgery. These receptors were taken from a male donor with early-stage non-small cell lung cancer.

The V call is TRBV7-9, the J call TRBJ2-6; D remains ambiguous. CDR3 length: 16 residues. The ends were cut back, 0 bases at V and 2 bases at J, with 8 bases in the middle. The germline V gene has CDR1 SEHNR and CDR2 FQNEAQ (reference sequence). As DNA, the CDR3 is TGTGCCAGCAGCTTAGCGACGGGTACTGGGGCCAACGTCCTGACTTTC. Its protein is CASSLATGTGANVLTF.

The chain links TRBV10-1 to TRBJ2-7; no clear D. CDR1 is WNHNN and CDR2 is SYGVQD in the germline V gene (reference sequence). This CDR3 has 12 residues. Trimming removed 2 bases at V and 6 bases at J, with 8 bases between. The DNA for the CDR3 is TGCGCCAGCAGTGAGCCAGGCGGCGAGCAGTACTTC. It yields the protein CASSEPGGEQYF.

This clonotype appeared a few times. The chain carries TRBV14 and TRBJ2-3, with 7 bases matching TRBD2. This CDR3 contains 15 residues. V was clipped by 2 bases and J by 7 bases; unmatched bases: 9. CDR1 SGHDN and CDR2 FVKESK come from the germline V gene. The CDR3 nucleotides are TGTGCCAGCAGCCAAAGAGCGGGGTATCAGAATACGCAGTATTTT. Translated, it gives CASSQRAGYQNTQYF.

The chain employs TRBV3-1 and TRBJ2-7; no clear D gene. Germline CDR1 is LGHDT and CDR2 is YNNKEL (reference sequence). The CDR3 is made up of 13 amino acids. Trimming pared 1 base from V and 4 bases from J, leaving 8 bases between. The CDR3 sequence: CASSQGPEYEQYF. As DNA, the CDR3 is TGTGCCAGCAGCCAAGGGCCAGAGTACGAGCAGTACTTC.

The rearrangement uses TRBV20-1 and TRBJ2-3, with TRBD1 matching over 8 bases. The length of the CDR3 is 18 residues. With 5 bases clipped from V and 7 bases from J, the junction kept 23 bases outside the gene matches. Germline V lookup: CDR1 DFQATT, CDR2 SNEGSKA (reference sequence). CDR3 nucleotides: TGCAGTGCTCGGGACAGGAAGACGGGCGGGGTCTCTTTGAATACGCAGTATTTT. It specifies CSARDRKTGGVSLNTQYF.

V is TRBV15 and J is TRBJ1-5, with TRBD1 identical over 7 bases. There are 14 residues in the CDR3. J was trimmed by 7 bases and V by 5 bases; bases with no gene match: 8. CDR1 is LNHNV, CDR2 YYDKDF, per germline (reference sequence). CDR3 DNA: TGTGCCACCAGCGGCGGGGACAGAAGACAGCCCCAGCATTTT. Protein product: CATSGGDRRQPQHF.

The gene calls are TRBV7-9 and TRBJ2-7; D ambiguous. Trimming removed 1 base from V and 3 bases from J, with 10 bases in between. CDR1 and CDR2 (germline): SEHNR, FQNEAQ (reference sequence). This CDR3 is 14 amino acids long. The CDR3 here is CASSLGRNYYEQYF. CDR3 in DNA: TGTGCCAGCAGCTTAGGGCGGAATTACTACGAGCAGTACTTC.

Ten or more counts support this clonotype. The rearrangement links TRBV7-9 to TRBJ2-7; TRBD2 might be the D (6 bases). Germline assignment: CDR1 SEHNR and CDR2 FQNEAQ (reference sequence). Trimming removed 5 bases from V and 2 bases from J, with 19 bases in between. The CDR3 has 16 residues. The CDR3 is CASSPRSRDLPYEQYF. The CDR3 DNA reads TGTGCCAGCAGCCCCAGATCGCGGGACTTGCCCTACGAGCAGTACTTC.

This clonotype was found a few times. The V gene is TRBV6-2 or TRBV6-3, the J gene TRBJ2-3; TRBD2 is a possible D gene (5 bases). V was shortened by 6 bases and J by 1 base, with 17 bases between the two germline ends. This CDR3 spans 16 amino acids. Germline CDR1 MNHEY, CDR2 SVGEGT. The CDR3: CASSRTPGSGTDTQYF. CDR3 in DNA: TGTGCCAGCAGCCGAACACCTGGGAGCGGCACAGATACGCAGTATTTT.

This clonotype was observed at least ten times. The chain uses TRBV3-1 and TRBJ2-7; TRBD1 or TRBD2 may be the D gene (5 bases each). The germline V gene encodes CDR1 LGHDT and CDR2 YNNKEL (reference sequence). Trimming removed 2 bases at V and 0 bases at J, with 14 bases between. This CDR3 comprises 16 residues. The CDR3 spells CASSQSPGPPSYEQYF. In nucleotides, the CDR3 is TGTGCCAGCAGCCAATCCCCGGGACCACCCTCCTACGAGCAGTACTTC.

The chain combines TRBV3-1 with TRBJ2-1; D is undetermined. CDR3 length: 13 amino acids. Trimming removed 0 bases at V and 9 bases at J, with 9 bases between. CDR1 and CDR2 (germline): LGHDT, YNNKEL (reference sequence). The CDR3 region has the DNA TGTGCCAGCAGCCAAGAAGGCGTAGGTGAGCAGTTCTTC. Translating it yields CASSQEGVGEQFF.

This chain joins TRBV28 and TRBJ1-2; D is possibly TRBD1 (6 bases). The V end lost 2 bases, the J end lost 5 bases, and 6 bases lay between the germline ends. The CDR3 is 12 amino acids. Germline V CDR1 and CDR2: MDHEN, SYDVKM. The CDR3 spells CASSLTGYGYTF. In nucleotides, the CDR3 is TGTGCCAGCAGTTTAACAGGGTATGGCTACACCTTC.

This clonotype turned up a few times. CDR3 DNA sequence: TGTGCCAGCTGCGGGGACAATGAGCAGTTCTTC. It specifies CASCGDNEQFF. This sequence joins TRBV12-3 or TRBV12-4 and TRBJ2-1, with D possibly being TRBD2 (6 bases). This CDR3 is built from 11 residues. The V and J ends lost 8 bases and 5 bases respectively, with 7 bases between them.